These 9 T cell receptor beta chains were sequenced from one sample in a study of Graves' ophthalmopathy and Graves' hyperthyroidism. RNA transcripts were the template, and TCR beta CDR3 regions were amplified from them. RT-PCR in the first round used HTBI primers; a second-round multiplex PCR followed. TCRdb independently ran MiXCR on the multiplex PCR reads; one entry per CDR3 protein. The sample carries under 200,000 distinct CDR3 sequences, 37% recorded once. Sequencing was done on a sample of peripheral blood. These TCRs come from a woman in her thirties or forties with Graves' ophthalmopathy.

The chain employs TRBV6-2 or TRBV6-3 and TRBJ1-6, with unresolved D. Germline CDR1 and CDR2: MNHEY and SVGEGT. With 0 bases removed from V and 4 bases from J, the gap between germline ends came to 7 bases. The CDR3 is 15 residues long. The CDR3 spells CASSYSGVYNSPLHF. In DNA form, the CDR3 reads TGTGCCAGCAGTTACTCCGGGGTGTATAATTCACCCCTCCACTTT.

The chain uses TRBV12-3 or TRBV12-4 and TRBJ1-1; 8 bases line up with TRBD1. This CDR3 has 14 residues. V shed 3 bases, J shed 7 bases, and the junction held 7 bases outside the gene matches. The CDR3 sequence: CASSLLRGPNEAFF. CDR3 DNA sequence: TGTGCCAGCAGTTTGCTCAGGGGGCCGAATGAAGCTTTCTTT.

Ten or more counts support this clonotype. This sequence joins TRBV12-3 or TRBV12-4 and TRBJ2-3; D ambiguous. Deletions cut 3 bases from V and 1 base from J, with 11 bases between. CDR3 size: 15 residues. The CDR3 loop reads CASSFRRGGTDTQYF. The CDR3 region has the DNA TGTGCCAGCAGTTTCCGGCGAGGAGGCACAGATACGCAGTATTTT.

In its sample, this clonotype was seen many times. The rearrangement uses TRBV11-2 and TRBJ2-7, with D possibly being TRBD1 or TRBD2 (5 bases each). The CDR3 sequence is 16 residues long. The V end was cut by 7 bases, the J end by 1 base, with 20 bases between. Germline V gene lookup returns CDR1 SGHAT and CDR2 FQNNGV. The CDR3 DNA reads TGTGCCAGCACCCGGAGAACCGGGGCCTTTTCCTACGAGCAGTACTTC. This encodes CASTRRTGAFSYEQYF.

This clonotype was observed at least ten times. J is TRBJ2-7 and V is TRBV6-5, with 9 bases that match TRBD2. V dropped 7 bases and J dropped 3; count of bases not matched to a gene: 7. CDR3 size: 14 residues. CDR1 and CDR2 from the germline V gene are MNHEY and SVGAGI. The chain's CDR3 is CASTREGVIYEQYF. The CDR3 DNA is TGTGCCAGCACGCGGGAGGGAGTAATCTACGAGCAGTACTTC.

This sequence joins TRBV12-3 or TRBV12-4 and TRBJ1-1, with D possibly being TRBD1 (5 bases). V gave up 3 bases and J gave up 1 base, with 12 bases separating them. This CDR3 contains 15 residues. CDR3 loop: CASSLGDYANTEAFF. CDR3 sequence (DNA): TGTGCCAGCAGTTTGGGGGATTACGCGAACACTGAAGCTTTCTTT.

J is TRBJ1-1 and V is TRBV11-1; unclear D gene. The CDR3 is 16 residues long. Looked up from germline, CDR1 is SGHAT and CDR2 is FQDESV (reference sequence). V gave up 2 bases and J gave up 0 bases, with 13 bases separating them. CDR3 protein: CASSLSTGGLNTEAFF. The CDR3 DNA reads as TGTGCCAGCAGCTTAAGCACGGGCGGATTGAACACTGAAGCTTTCTTT.

This clonotype was recorded at least ten times. Here the CDR3 DNA reads TGTGCCAGCAGTTTAAACAGGGCGAACACCGGGGAGCTGTTTTTT. Residues: CASSLNRANTGELFF. The rearrangement uses TRBV27 and TRBJ2-2; TRBD1 might be the D (6 bases). Germline-derived CDR1 and CDR2 are MNHEY and SMNVEV (reference sequence). The CDR3 totals 15 residues. V lost 2 bases and J 0 bases, leaving 7 bases between the germline ends.

The chain couples TRBV29-1 to TRBJ1-2; 7 bases align to TRBD1. From germline, CDR1 is SQVTM and CDR2 ANQGSEA. The CDR3 has 13 amino acids. V shed 2 bases and J 13 bases; nucleotides not matched to a gene: 13. CDR3 loop: CSVEWYRGYACTF. In nucleotides, the CDR3 is TGCAGCGTTGAATGGTACAGGGGCTATGCCTGCACCTTC.